The 9 T cell receptor beta chains below all came from one sample that was sequenced in a study of early T cells in non-severe SARS-CoV-2 infection. From the 5' RACE reads, TCRdb called clonotypes with MiXCR, one entry per CDR3 protein. Among 45,000 to 65,000 distinct CDR3 sequences listed, more than 9.5% were seen once. The sample taken for sequencing was whole blood. These receptors were taken from an adult who was a healthcare worker with PCR-confirmed SARS-CoV-2 infection or an uninfected control (not recorded which).

The rearrangement links TRBV29-1 to TRBJ1-1; D is possibly TRBD1 (5 bases). This CDR3 has 12 residues. Trimming removed 7 bases from V and 5 bases from J, with 14 bases in between. Germline CDR1 and CDR2: SQVTM and ANQGSEA. CDR3 DNA sequence: TGCAGCGGCAGGGTTTTGGGTACTGAAGCTTTCTTT. Its translation: CSGRVLGTEAFF.

There are many counts of this clonotype. For the CDR3, the DNA is TGTGCCAGCAGCCAAGAGGGGGGGGCTAGTGACGAGCAGTACTTC. It specifies CASSQEGGASDEQYF. The chain recombines TRBV3-1 with TRBJ2-7, with D perhaps matching TRBD2 (7 bases). CDR1 LGHDT and CDR2 YNNKEL come from the germline V gene (reference sequence). V was pared by 0 bases and J by 5 bases, with 14 bases between. The CDR3 runs to 15 residues.

CDR3 DNA: TGCAGCGTTGTGGCAGACCTATACTACGAGCAGTACTTC. Translating gives CSVVADLYYEQYF. The V and J genes are TRBV29-1 and TRBJ2-7, with unresolved D. CDR1 is SQVTM, CDR2 ANQGSEA, per germline. The CDR3 has 13 residues. The V end was cut by 4 bases, the J end by 3 bases, with 13 bases between.

At least ten counts were recorded for this clonotype. The gene calls are TRBV7-2 and TRBJ2-7; 9 bases map to TRBD2. The CDR3 length is 16 residues. After removal of 1 base from V and 4 bases from J, the junction contained 8 bases not matched to a gene. Germline values: CDR1 SGHTA, CDR2 FQGNSA. The CDR3 DNA reads TGTGCCAGCAGCTTAGTTGCGGGAGGGCCCGAGTACGAGCAGTACTTC. Residues: CASSLVAGGPEYEQYF.

This clonotype was detected ten times or more. The CDR3 DNA follows: TGTGCCAGCAGTTTAGCGAGGACGGACCACTCAGTCCTTTCACCCCTCCACTTT. The encoded protein is CASSLARTDHSVLSPLHF. V and J are TRBV12-3 or TRBV12-4 and TRBJ1-6; D unresolved. The CDR3 sequence is 18 residues long. V was pared by 0 bases and J by 9 bases, with 21 bases between.

In this sample, this clonotype turned up a few times. The chain carries TRBV5-8 and TRBJ2-5; TRBD1 matches at 7 bases. CDR3 length equals 12 residues. The junction had 3 bases not matched to a gene; V was cut back by 5 bases and J by 5 bases. CDR1 is SGHTS, CDR2 YDEGEE, per germline. The CDR3 sequence is CASRSGGETQYF. Written as DNA, the CDR3 is TGTGCCAGCAGGTCAGGGGGTGAGACCCAGTACTTC.

There are many counts of this clonotype. The chain has TRBV6-1 and TRBJ2-3, with D hard to call. Trimming took 2 bases from V and 7 from J, leaving 10 bases between them. CDR1 MNHNS and CDR2 SASEGT come from the germline V gene. The CDR3 consists of 13 residues. The CDR3 sequence is CASSEFGENTQYF. In nucleotides, the CDR3 is TGTGCCAGCAGTGAATTCGGCGAGAATACGCAGTATTTT.

This clonotype has ten or more counts. The chain employs TRBV4-2 and TRBJ2-1; 9 nucleotides match TRBD2. Germline V CDR1 and CDR2: LGHNA, YNFKEQ. The CDR3 covers 18 residues. V dropped 4 bases and J dropped 5; count of bases not matched to a gene: 15. The CDR3, as DNA: TGTGCCAGCAGCCCCCGATACCCGGGACTAGCCGTCCACAATGAGCAGTTCTTC. It specifies CASSPRYPGLAVHNEQFF.

The chain employs TRBV6-5 and TRBJ1-1; D uncertain. Trimming cost V 7 bases and J 4 bases, with 13 bases left between them. Germline assignment: CDR1 MNHEY and CDR2 SVGAGI. The CDR3 has 13 residues. CDR3 residues: CASTETVGTEAFF. DNA of the CDR3: TGTGCCAGCACCGAGACGGTGGGCACTGAAGCTTTCTTT.